This TCR beta chain stems from a study of blood T cell repertoires in COVID-19. Study-wide background: COVID-19 samples, acute and convalescent, were from the United States, Italy and Spain. Nucleic acid was either cDNA or gDNA, and it came from T cells, B-cell-depleted T cells, or PBMCs.

V lost 7 bases and J lost 2, with 19 bases in between. The CDR3 covers 16 residues. CDR1 is SGHNT, CDR2 YYREEE, per germline (reference sequence). In the original processing: Estimation of nucleated cell counts was performed using reference gene primer amplification. The method was immunoSEQ multiplex PCR; TCRdb's version includes in-frame clones alone and lacks a portion of them. That table furnishes V, J and clone size, whereas the DNA furnished D and trimming. The sample holds roughly 240,000 clones; around nine tenths are singletons and the top ten take about 1.7%. The clonotype originates from a woman aged 55-69 years who had recovered from COVID-19. Sample: peripheral blood. V gene TRBV5-4 combines with J gene TRBJ2-1; perhaps TRBD2 as D (5 bases). CDR3 region: CASYLFGGSTYNEQFF. DNA of the CDR3: TGTGCCAGCTACCTCTTCGGCGGGTCAACCTACAATGAGCAGTTCTTC.